This T cell receptor beta chain originates from a study of blood T cell repertoires in COVID-19. The length of the CDR3 is 12 residues. V was pared by 6 bases and J by 0 bases, with 9 bases between. Germline CDR1 is SQVTM and CDR2 is ANQGSEA. Only in-frame clones appear in the TCRdb table, and some are missing; sequencing was by immunoSEQ multiplex PCR. Counted here are 180,000 or so clones, about 91% occurring once; the ten biggest clones make up roughly 4.2%. This TCR was sampled from a woman aged 25 to 39 with acute or convalescent COVID-19. The sequencing input was peripheral blood. The chain recombines TRBV29-1 with TRBJ2-7; the D gene is possibly TRBD1 (5 bases). In DNA, the CDR3 is TGCAGCGTAACAGGTCCCTCCTACGAGCAGTACTTC. Amino acid sequence: CSVTGPSYEQYF.